This TCR beta chain is from a study of blood T cell repertoires in COVID-19. Study information: In each case, the material was cDNA or gDNA derived from T cells, B-cell-depleted T cells, or PBMCs.

CDR1 and CDR2 (germline): SGHNT, YYREEE (reference sequence). The CDR3 extends over 15 amino acids. The V segment lost 4 bases and the J segment 2 bases; nucleotides outside the gene matches: 3. Some clones are missing from TCRdb's copy, which holds only in-frame ones; the method was immunoSEQ multiplex PCR. Of 200,000 to 250,000 clones listed, 65% to 85% were seen once; the top ten hold 10%. This clone was recorded a few times. V is TRBV5-4 and J is TRBJ2-5; 12 bases align to TRBD2. Sequencing input: peripheral blood. The source is a woman aged 80 or over with acute or convalescent COVID-19. CDR3 in DNA: TGTGCCAGCAGCATTGGACTAGCGGGACAAGAGACCCAGTACTTC. Translated: CASSIGLAGQETQYF.